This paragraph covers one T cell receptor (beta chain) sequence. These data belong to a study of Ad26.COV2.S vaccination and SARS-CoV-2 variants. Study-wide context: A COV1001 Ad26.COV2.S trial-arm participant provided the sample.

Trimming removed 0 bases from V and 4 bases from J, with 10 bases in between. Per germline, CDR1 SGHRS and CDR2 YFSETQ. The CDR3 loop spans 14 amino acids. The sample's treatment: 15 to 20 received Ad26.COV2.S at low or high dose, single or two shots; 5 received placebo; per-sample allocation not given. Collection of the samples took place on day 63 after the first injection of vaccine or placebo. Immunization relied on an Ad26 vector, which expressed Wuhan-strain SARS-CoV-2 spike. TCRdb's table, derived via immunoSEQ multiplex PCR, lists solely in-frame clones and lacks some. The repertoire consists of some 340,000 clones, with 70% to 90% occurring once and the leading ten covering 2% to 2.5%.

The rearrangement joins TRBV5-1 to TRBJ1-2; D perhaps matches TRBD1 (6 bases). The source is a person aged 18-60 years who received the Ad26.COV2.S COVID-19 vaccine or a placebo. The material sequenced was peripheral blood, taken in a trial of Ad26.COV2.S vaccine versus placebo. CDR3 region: CASSLEGGGYGYTF. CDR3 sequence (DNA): TGCGCCAGCAGCTTGGAGGGGGGCGGCTATGGCTACACCTTC.